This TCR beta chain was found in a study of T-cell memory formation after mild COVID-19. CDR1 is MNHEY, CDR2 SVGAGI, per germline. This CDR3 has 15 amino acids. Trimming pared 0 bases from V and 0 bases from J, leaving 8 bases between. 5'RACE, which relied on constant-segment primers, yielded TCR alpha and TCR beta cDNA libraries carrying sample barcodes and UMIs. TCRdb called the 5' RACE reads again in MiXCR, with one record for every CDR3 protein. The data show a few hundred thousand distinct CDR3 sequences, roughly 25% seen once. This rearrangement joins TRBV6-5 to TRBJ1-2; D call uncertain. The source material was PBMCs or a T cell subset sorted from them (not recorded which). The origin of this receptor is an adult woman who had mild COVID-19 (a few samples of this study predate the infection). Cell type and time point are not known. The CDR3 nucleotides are TGTGCCAGCAGTTACTCATCCCAGGCTAACTATGGCTACACCTTC. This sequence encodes CASSYSSQANYGYTF.